A single sample gave rise to the 23 T cell receptor beta chains below, sequenced in a study of cytomegalovirus exposure and HLA in healthy donors. The method was immunoSEQ multiplex PCR; TCRdb's version includes in-frame clones alone and lacks a portion of them. The sample yields tens of thousands of clones, about 90% seen once. The sequenced material came from PBMCs. The source is a man younger than 35 in good health and CMV-seronegative.

In this sample, this clone turned up once. The rearrangement uses TRBV29-1 and TRBJ1-1, with TRBD1 matching over 9 bases. The CDR3 extends over 13 amino acids. From germline, CDR1 is SQVTM and CDR2 ANQGSEA. V lost 7 bases to trimming and J lost 4 bases; unmatched junction nucleotides: 7. The CDR3 protein is CSARQGDSTEAFF. In DNA, the CDR3 is TGCAGCGCCCGACAGGGGGACAGCACTGAAGCTTTCTTT.

This chain joins TRBV9 and TRBJ2-2; D is undetermined. The CDR3 length is 17 residues. The V end was cut by 2 bases, the J end by 2 bases, with 16 bases between. The V gene's germline CDR1 is SGDLS and CDR2 YYNGEE. In DNA, the CDR3 is TGTGCCAGCAGCGTCCTTCCGGCAGGAAGAAACACCGGGGAGCTGTTTTTT. This translates into CASSVLPAGRNTGELFF.

The chain uses TRBV7-9 and TRBJ2-1, with 8 bases aligning to TRBD2. Germline CDR1 is SEHNR and CDR2 is FQNEAQ (reference sequence). The V segment lost 5 bases and the J segment 8 bases; nucleotides outside the gene matches: 2. This CDR3 has 12 amino acids. The CDR3 nucleotides are TGTGCCAGCAGCAAGACTAGCGATGAGCAGTTCTTC. This encodes CASSKTSDEQFF.

In its sample, this clone was seen a few times. V gene TRBV10-3 combines with J gene TRBJ2-7; D is possibly TRBD1 (6 bases). Germline lookup yields CDR1 ENHRY and CDR2 SYGVKD. The CDR3 is 14 amino acids. Trimming took off 0 bases at V and 4 bases at J, with 10 bases between the two ends. This CDR3 is CAISESGTHYEQYF. The DNA of the CDR3 is TGTGCCATCAGTGAGTCCGGGACACATTACGAGCAGTACTTC.

This chain uses TRBV11-2 with TRBJ1-5; TRBD1 matches at 7 bases. CDR1 and CDR2 from the germline V gene are SGHAT and FQNNGV. J was trimmed by 7 bases and V by 5 bases; bases with no gene match: 5. CDR3 length equals 13 residues. The CDR3, as DNA: TGTGCCAGCAGCCGACAGGGAGGCCAGCCCCAGCATTTT. The encoded protein is CASSRQGGQPQHF.

The CDR3 DNA is TGTGCCAGCAGTTTAGCCCGGACAGACGCTTTCTTT. This encodes CASSLARTDAFF. This rearrangement joins TRBV28 to TRBJ1-1, with TRBD1 as a possible D gene (6 bases). V lost 2 bases and J lost 11, with 12 bases in between. The germline gives CDR1 MDHEN, CDR2 SYDVKM. The CDR3 is made up of 12 amino acids. Full variable domain (missing parts from reference TRBV28 and TRBJ1-1): DVKVTQSSRYLVKRTGEKVFLECVQDMDHENMFWYRQDPGLGLRLIYFSYDVKMKEKGDIPEGYSVSREKKERFSLILESASTNQTSMYLCASSLARTDAFFGQGTRLTVV.

The V and J genes are TRBV5-8 and TRBJ1-5; unclear D gene. Trimming stripped 7 bases from V and 0 bases from J, with 17 bases between. This CDR3 has 16 residues. The germline CDR1 and CDR2 sequences are SGHTS and YDEGEE. In DNA form, the CDR3 reads TGTGCCAGCCGTTGGTTTGAGGGAGATAGCAATCAGCCCCAGCATTTT. Translated, it gives CASRWFEGDSNQPQHF.

This clone was recorded once. The V and J genes are TRBV7-2 and TRBJ2-3; D uncertain. The CDR3 is 13 residues long. Germline values: CDR1 SGHTA, CDR2 FQGNSA. Trimming took 0 bases from V and 4 from J, leaving 5 bases between them. CDR3 in amino acids: CASSLAGSDTQYF. The CDR3 bases are TGTGCCAGCAGCTTAGCGGGCTCAGATACGCAGTATTTT.

The rearrangement links TRBV4-3 to TRBJ1-2; D not certain. From germline, CDR1 is LGHNA and CDR2 YSLEER. Trimming cost V 4 bases and J 4 bases, with 10 bases left between them. This CDR3 has 13 amino acids. The DNA for the CDR3 is TGCGCCAGCAGCCGGTCGGCGGGCTATGGCTACACCTTC. Its translation is CASSRSAGYGYTF.

The chain is built from TRBV29-1 and TRBJ2-7, with D uncertain. Germline assignment: CDR1 SQVTM and CDR2 ANQGSEA. The CDR3 extends over 11 amino acids. The V and J ends lost 3 bases and 4 bases respectively, with 7 bases between them. CDR3 nucleotides: TGCAGCGTTGAGTCTAGTTACGAGCAGTACTTC. Its protein is CSVESSYEQYF.

This clone was observed a single time. The chain has TRBV9 and TRBJ2-3; D might be TRBD2 (6 bases). Germline lookup yields CDR1 SGDLS and CDR2 YYNGEE. The CDR3 totals 18 residues. V lost 3 bases to trimming and J lost 1 base, with 21 bases between them. CDR3 sequence (DNA): TGTGCCAGCAGCGCCCAACCGGCTCCGGGCGGGGGCACAGATACGCAGTATTTT. This gives the protein CASSAQPAPGGGTDTQYF.

The CDR3 DNA reads TGTGCCAGCAGTGTGGGGGCGCTGGGCGACACTGAAGCTTTCTTT. Translating gives CASSVGALGDTEAFF. The chain is built from TRBV6-1 and TRBJ1-1, with D perhaps matching TRBD1 (6 bases). In germline, CDR1 is MNHNS, CDR2 SASEGT. V was pared by 4 bases and J by 3 bases, with 15 bases between. The CDR3 has 15 residues.

The chain combines TRBV15 with TRBJ1-5, with D maybe TRBD1 (5 bases). This CDR3 has 15 residues. Germline CDR1 is LNHNV and CDR2 is YYDKDF (reference sequence). V shed 2 bases and J shed 6 bases, with 14 bases lying between them. The CDR3 loop reads CATSRTRAQGQPQHF. The CDR3 DNA reads as TGTGCCACCAGCAGAACTCGGGCCCAGGGTCAGCCCCAGCATTTT.

This clone has only a few counts. J is TRBJ1-1 and V is TRBV7-9; 8 bases agree with TRBD1. Germline CDR1 is SEHNR and CDR2 is FQNEAQ (reference sequence). V lost 2 bases to trimming and J lost 6 bases; unmatched junction nucleotides: 8. CDR3 length equals 15 residues. The CDR3 DNA follows: TGTGCCAGCAGCTTAATAGGACAGGGAAGTCCTGAAGCTTTCTTT. Translation gives CASSLIGQGSPEAFF. Using reference TRBV7-9 and TRBJ1-1 for the parts outside the CDR3, the full variable domain is DTGVSQNPRHKITKRGQNVTFRCDPISEHNRLYWYRQTLGQGPEFLTYFQNEAQLEKSRLLSDRFSAERPKGSFSTLEIQRTEQGDSAMYLCASSLIGQGSPEAFFGQGTRLTVV.

The V call is TRBV7-2, the J call TRBJ2-7; D unresolved. The CDR3 sequence is 13 residues long. Trimming removed 1 base at V and 5 bases at J, with 9 bases between. The V gene's germline CDR1 is SGHTA and CDR2 FQGNSA. This chain's CDR3 is CASSLDAADEQYF. The CDR3 DNA is TGTGCCAGCAGCTTAGATGCGGCAGACGAGCAGTACTTC.

In nucleotides, the CDR3 is TGTGCCAGCAGTTTATCTCCCAACTACTACGAGCAGTACTTC. Protein sequence: CASSLSPNYYEQYF. This chain uses TRBV28 with TRBJ2-7, with D unresolved. Germline V lookup: CDR1 MDHEN, CDR2 SYDVKM. The CDR3 spans 14 residues. V shed 1 base and J shed 3 bases, with 10 bases lying between them.

The V gene is TRBV25-1, the J gene TRBJ2-7, with D uncertain. Per germline, CDR1 MGHDK and CDR2 SYGVNS. Trimming shortened V by 6 bases and J by 5 bases, and 5 bases separated the two germline ends. The CDR3 spans 10 residues. CDR3 coding DNA: TGTGCCAGCAGATCGGACGAGCAGTACTTC. This codes for CASRSDEQYF.

The chain couples TRBV27 to TRBJ2-7, with 7 bases lining up with TRBD1. Looked up from germline, CDR1 is MNHEY and CDR2 is SMNVEV (reference sequence). The V and J ends lost 4 bases and 2 bases, in that order; junction bases with no gene match: 2. This CDR3 contains 13 residues. The DNA for the CDR3 is TGTGCCAGCAGTTATGGACAGGCCTACGAGCAGTACTTC. This translates into CASSYGQAYEQYF.

The chain has TRBV15 and TRBJ1-1, with D possibly matching TRBD1 (5 bases). Trimming pared 0 bases from V and 6 bases from J, leaving 8 bases between. CDR1 is LNHNV, CDR2 YYDKDF, per germline (reference sequence). The CDR3 length is 13 residues. The CDR3 nucleotides read TGTGCCACCAGCAGAGACAGGGCCCCTGAAGCTTTCTTT. It translates to CATSRDRAPEAFF.

The V gene is TRBV18, the J gene TRBJ2-7, with D perhaps matching TRBD1 (7 bases). V lost 3 bases and J 6 bases, leaving 15 bases between the germline ends. This CDR3 is 14 amino acids long. The germline gives CDR1 KGHSH, CDR2 LQKENI. CDR3 amino acids: CASSPGQGGVEQYF. The CDR3 region has the DNA TGTGCCAGCTCACCTGGGCAGGGGGGTGTCGAGCAGTACTTC.

This clone was seen only a few times. This chain links TRBV25-1 with TRBJ2-7; a weak D match, TRBD2 (6 bases). Trimming took 3 bases from V and 4 from J, leaving 10 bases between them. Germline values: CDR1 MGHDK, CDR2 SYGVNS. CDR3 length: 13 amino acids. Here the CDR3 DNA reads TGTGCCAGCAGTGATTTGGGACTGTACGAGCAGTACTTC. Amino acids: CASSDLGLYEQYF.

The J gene is TRBJ2-3, the V gene TRBV5-1; the match to TRBD2 covers 10 bases. CDR1 and CDR2 from the germline V gene are SGHRS and YFSETQ. The CDR3 covers 15 residues. V gave up 5 bases and J gave up 2 bases; unmatched junction bases: 5. The DNA of the CDR3 is TGCGCCAGCAGACTAGCGGGACTTGACACAGATACGCAGTATTTT. It codes for CASRLAGLDTDTQYF.

The CDR3 DNA follows: TGTGCCACCCGGGACTCCTTCACAGATACGCAGTATTTT. Translated: CATRDSFTDTQYF. This chain uses TRBV27 with TRBJ2-3; tentative D call: TRBD2 (6 bases). V dropped 10 bases and J dropped 2 bases, with 13 bases sitting between them. Germline V gives CDR1 MNHEY, CDR2 SMNVEV (reference sequence). The CDR3 is 13 residues long.